These 7 T cell receptor beta chains share one sample of origin, sequenced in a study of T cells after yellow fever vaccination. Using its own MiXCR run on the 5' RACE reads, TCRdb lists one record per CDR3 protein. The table lists 500,000 to 700,000 distinct CDR3 sequences, roughly a fifth of them singletons. This specimen was PBMCs, taken 15 days after the yellow fever booster vaccination. The receptors shown here come from a man aged 25 to 40 who received the YFV17D yellow fever vaccine.

There are a few counts of this clonotype. The rearrangement joins TRBV3-1 to TRBJ2-2; D unclear. CDR1 LGHDT and CDR2 YNNKEL come from the germline V gene (reference sequence). The CDR3 totals 16 residues. The V end was cut by 1 base, the J end by 0 bases, with 9 bases between. CDR3 nucleotides: TGTGCCAGCAGCCAAGGAGCAGGTTCGAACACCGGGGAGCTGTTTTTT. Its translation: CASSQGAGSNTGELFF.

The J gene is TRBJ2-7, the V gene TRBV20-1; no reliable D call. In germline, CDR1 is DFQATT, CDR2 SNEGSKA (reference sequence). V was clipped by 6 bases and J by 7 bases, with 16 bases between them. This CDR3 comprises 12 residues. CDR3 region: CSAGVAPKEQYF. The CDR3 bases are TGCAGTGCCGGAGTCGCCCCAAAGGAGCAGTACTTC.

The J gene is TRBJ1-2, the V gene TRBV19, with a possible D match to TRBD1 (6 bases). CDR3 length: 15 amino acids. Trimming removed 6 bases from V and 4 bases from J, with 18 bases in between. Germline V gene lookup returns CDR1 LNHDA and CDR2 SQIVND (reference sequence). This CDR3 is CASSITGTSGYGYTF. For the CDR3, the DNA is TGTGCCAGTAGCATCACAGGGACATCGGGCTATGGCTACACCTTC.

J is TRBJ2-1 and V is TRBV4-3; unclear D gene. Trimming shortened V by 1 base and J by 2 bases, and 9 bases separated the two germline ends. This CDR3 is 15 amino acids long. Germline CDR1 reads LGHNA; CDR2 reads YSLEER. The CDR3 spells CASSQGQVPYNEQFF. DNA of the CDR3: TGCGCCAGCAGCCAAGGGCAGGTCCCCTACAATGAGCAGTTCTTC.

This clonotype was counted a few times. V gene TRBV20-1 combines with J gene TRBJ2-3, with 9 nucleotides matching TRBD2. The CDR3 loop spans 14 amino acids. Unmatched junction bases numbered 6, after V lost 2 bases and J lost 6 bases. Germline assignment: CDR1 DFQATT and CDR2 SNEGSKA (reference sequence). The DNA of the CDR3 is TGCAGTGCTAGAAGGGCTAGCGGGACCGATACGCAGTATTTT. As protein: CSARRASGTDTQYF.

This rearrangement joins TRBV10-3 to TRBJ2-7; 9 bases are a match to TRBD2. The CDR3 runs 17 residues. The germline V gene encodes CDR1 ENHRY and CDR2 SYGVKD. CDR3 in amino acids: CASTPGWQREVSYEQYF. Written as DNA, the CDR3 is TGTGCGTCAACGCCAGGGTGGCAGCGGGAGGTCTCCTACGAGCAGTACTTC.

V is TRBV7-9 and J is TRBJ2-7; D could derive from TRBD1 or TRBD2 (5 bases each). V was clipped by 4 bases and J by 7 bases, with 26 bases between them. Per germline, CDR1 SEHNR and CDR2 FQNEAQ (reference sequence). This CDR3 region has 17 residues. The CDR3 spells CASSYGQGFGGSREQYF. DNA for the CDR3: TGTGCCAGCAGCTACGGTCAGGGATTTGGGGGATCGAGGGAGCAGTACTTC.